This entry concerns a single TCR beta chain. Antigen specificity is unknown. The sample comes from a study of persistence of HIV-infected CD4 T cells. On the study more broadly: Up to about 200 mL blood was drawn at multiple time points; a couple of donors had single-time leukapheresis. General study points: TCR oligoclonality correlated with proviral oligoclonality in the same sorted populations. Rare CMV-responding cells carrying HIV-1 proviruses were not analyzed separately for TCR.

This was the immunoSEQ version 4 assay in survey mode. The method was immunoSEQ multiplex PCR; TCRdb's version includes in-frame clones alone and lacks a portion of them. Among 15,000 to 20,000 clones listed, 65% were seen once. Stimulation used approximately 9.1 ug/mL lysate from CMV-infected fibroblasts. Responding CD4+ T cells were sorted by upregulation of both CD40 ligand and CD69. Germline V gene lookup returns CDR1 LGHDT and CDR2 YNNKEL (reference sequence). The CDR3 runs 16 residues. Trimming removed 5 bases from V and 2 bases from J, with 18 bases in between. This clonotype was sampled from an adult woman with HIV who was CMV-seropositive. The rearrangement uses TRBV3-1 (or the pseudogene TRBV3-2) and TRBJ1-2, with a weak D call TRBD1 (5 bases). The sequenced sample was CD4+ T cells sorted from PBMCs after roughly 18-hour stimulation, obtained from a patient who received antiretroviral therapy. This CDR3 is CASSYMATAPNYGYTF. CDR3 bases: TGTGCCAGCAGCTATATGGCGACAGCCCCAAACTATGGCTACACCTTC.